A single sample is the source of the 19 T cell receptor beta chains below, sequenced in a study of T cell responses to AZD1222 COVID-19 vaccine. Produced via immunoSEQ multiplex PCR; TCRdb's table is partial and in-frame only. The sample includes approximately 84,000 clones, 83% of them seen just once. The material sequenced was peripheral blood, taken 28 days after the second AZD1222 dose. Every receptor here comes from an adult who received the AZD1222 COVID-19 vaccine.

The chain carries TRBV28 and TRBJ1-1; the D is unclear. CDR1 is MDHEN, CDR2 SYDVKM, per germline. The CDR3 is 14 residues long. The V and J ends lost 1 base and 5 bases respectively, with 11 bases between them. Here the CDR3 DNA reads TGTGCCAGCAGTTTATCGGGAGTTGGAACTGAAGCTTTCTTT. Translated: CASSLSGVGTEAFF.

This clone showed up just a few times. Here the CDR3 reads CASSSLRGGRGYTF. The CDR3 DNA sequence: TGTGCCAGCAGCTCACTAAGAGGGGGGAGAGGCTACACCTTC. The V gene is TRBV11-2, the J gene TRBJ1-2; weak D call: TRBD1 (6 bases). The CDR3 covers 14 residues. The germline V gene has CDR1 SGHAT and CDR2 FQNNGV. The V gene lost 4 bases and the J gene lost 8 bases, with 17 bases spanning the gap.

The genes are TRBV3-1 (or the pseudogene TRBV3-2) and TRBJ1-6, with 8 positions matching TRBD1. CDR3 length equals 16 residues. With V trimmed by 4 bases and J by 5 bases, 7 bases remained unmatched. Germline V gives CDR1 LGHDT, CDR2 YNNKEL (reference sequence). CDR3 nucleotide sequence: TGTGCCAGCAGCCGCAGACAGGGGATTGATAATTCACCCCTCCACTTT. Translation: CASSRRQGIDNSPLHF.

V usage is TRBV14 and J usage is TRBJ2-5; TRBD2 agrees at 10 bases. The CDR3 has 15 residues. Germline CDR1 is SGHDN and CDR2 is FVKESK. Unmatched junction bases numbered 5, after V lost 3 bases and J lost 4 bases. The CDR3: CASSHPLAGVETQYF. The DNA for the CDR3 is TGTGCCAGCAGCCATCCCCTAGCGGGAGTAGAGACCCAGTACTTC.

In its sample, this clone was seen once. The rearrangement joins TRBV6-5 to TRBJ2-3; D gene ambiguous. Germline V gives CDR1 MNHEY, CDR2 SVGAGI. V was cut by 6 bases and J by 5 bases, with 9 bases left in between. The CDR3 contains 12 residues. This CDR3 is CASSDHKDTQYF. In DNA form, the CDR3 reads TGTGCCAGCAGCGACCACAAAGATACGCAGTATTTT.

V gene TRBV2 combines with J gene TRBJ1-6, with a weak D call TRBD1 (5 bases). With 7 bases removed from V and 9 bases from J, the gap between germline ends came to 13 bases. The CDR3 loop spans 13 amino acids. The germline V gene has CDR1 SNHLY and CDR2 FYNNEI. CDR3 in amino acids: CASTLGGGSPLHF. Here the CDR3 DNA reads TGTGCCAGCACCCTGGGGGGAGGTTCACCCCTCCACTTT.

The rearrangement uses TRBV28 and TRBJ1-2; D uncertain. Trimming shortened V by 5 bases and J by 8 bases, and 9 bases separated the two germline ends. Germline CDR1 and CDR2: MDHEN and SYDVKM. The CDR3 is made up of 11 amino acids. The CDR3 DNA follows: TGTGCCAGCAGTCCCTTGGGCGGCTACACCTTC. Amino acids: CASSPLGGYTF.

This clone showed up just once. The J gene is TRBJ2-5, the V gene TRBV7-8; D possibly corresponds to TRBD2 (8 bases). CDR3 length: 15 amino acids. The germline V gene has CDR1 SGHVS and CDR2 FQNEAQ. V was clipped by 7 bases and J by 3 bases, with 18 bases between them. The CDR3 region is CASNREGQLKETQYF. The CDR3 DNA is TGTGCCAGCAACCGGGAGGGACAGTTGAAAGAGACCCAGTACTTC.

The rearrangement links TRBV15 to TRBJ2-3, with D hard to call. This CDR3 spans 19 amino acids. Germline CDR1 is LNHNV and CDR2 is YYDKDF (reference sequence). V was shortened by 1 base and J by 4 bases, with 24 bases between the two germline ends. The CDR3 loop is CATSRVGFRVWGSPDTQYF. CDR3 DNA: TGTGCCACCAGCAGAGTTGGATTTAGAGTTTGGGGATCTCCAGATACGCAGTATTTT.

The V and J genes are TRBV4-2 and TRBJ1-1; perhaps TRBD1 as D (5 bases). Germline CDR1 LGHNA, CDR2 YNFKEQ. This CDR3 has 14 residues. Trimming removed 5 bases from V and 3 bases from J, with 13 bases in between. CDR3 sequence (DNA): TGTGCCAGCAGCAGAGACAGATCGGACACTGAAGCTTTCTTT. This sequence encodes CASSRDRSDTEAFF.

This clone qualifies as medium-sized. The rearrangement joins TRBV3-1 (or the pseudogene TRBV3-2) to TRBJ1-3; maybe TRBD1 (5 bases). The V gene lost 0 bases and the J gene lost 7 bases, with 7 bases spanning the gap. Per the germline V gene, CDR1 is LGHDT and CDR2 is YNNKEL (reference sequence). The CDR3 consists of 13 residues. This chain's CDR3 is CASSQDEGNTIYF. CDR3 sequence (DNA): TGTGCCAGCAGCCAAGATGAGGGGAACACCATATATTTT.

In this sample, this clone turned up once. The J gene is TRBJ1-3, the V gene TRBV5-1; D is unresolved. The CDR3 covers 16 residues. CDR1 is SGHRS and CDR2 is YFSETQ in the germline V gene. V was cut by 0 bases and J by 3 bases, with 13 bases left in between. CDR3 loop: CASSLVGGRGGNTIYF. The CDR3 bases are TGCGCCAGCAGCTTGGTTGGAGGGAGAGGTGGAAACACCATATATTTT.

A note on this clone: The CDR3 does not close with the conserved phenylalanine or tryptophan, likely indicating a read error. The limits of the CDR3 on the DNA are not certain, so only TCRdb's listed CDR3 is given. The CDR3 sequence: CASSLGLAAHE. This chain links TRBV12-3 or TRBV12-4 with TRBJ2-3; the D call of TRBD2 is as the table states it, not checked on the DNA. The CDR3 is 11 amino acids long, termini counted.

In DNA, the CDR3 is TGTGCCAGCGGCTTCTCCTCCGGACGGGTATATGGCTACACCTTC. This sequence encodes CASGFSSGRVYGYTF. The J gene is TRBJ1-2, the V gene TRBV28; no clear D. Germline V gene lookup returns CDR1 MDHEN and CDR2 SYDVKM. This CDR3 is built from 15 residues. Trimming removed 8 bases at V and 5 bases at J, with 21 bases between.

This clone occurred once. CDR3 in amino acids: CASSQSSRETQYF. The CDR3 DNA sequence: TGTGCCAGCAGCCAGAGTAGCAGAGAGACCCAGTACTTC. The rearrangement links TRBV11-2 to TRBJ2-5; D not certain. The CDR3 is made up of 13 amino acids. Germline V gives CDR1 SGHAT, CDR2 FQNNGV. V was cut by 5 bases and J by 4 bases, with 11 bases left in between.

The V gene is TRBV27, the J gene TRBJ1-2, with no clear D. Trimming took off 2 bases at V and 1 base at J, with 5 bases between the two ends. This CDR3 spans 13 amino acids. The germline V gene has CDR1 MNHEY and CDR2 SMNVEV (reference sequence). This CDR3 is CASSLASNYGYTF. CDR3 in DNA: TGTGCCAGCAGTTTAGCCAGTAACTATGGCTACACCTTC.

The sample holds one count of this clone. The chain recombines TRBV5-1 with TRBJ2-5; 8 bases fit TRBD1. The CDR3 has 16 residues. Germline CDR1 is SGHRS and CDR2 is YFSETQ. V was clipped by 6 bases and J by 0 bases; unmatched bases: 10. Here the CDR3 DNA reads TGCGCCAGCACCCTAGGACAGGGAAGCCACCAAGAGACCCAGTACTTC. This codes for CASTLGQGSHQETQYF.

Written as DNA, the CDR3 is TGTGCCAGCTTTACTAGCAGCTACGAGCAGTACTTC. This sequence encodes CASFTSSYEQYF. The chain combines TRBV28 with TRBJ2-7; D perhaps matches TRBD2 (6 bases). Per the germline V gene, CDR1 is MDHEN and CDR2 is SYDVKM. The CDR3 spans 12 residues. Between the trimmed V and J ends, which lost 8 bases and 3 bases, there was a span of 11 bases. The whole variable domain, remainder taken from reference TRBV28 and TRBJ2-7, is DVKVTQSSRYLVKRTGEKVFLECVQDMDHENMFWYRQDPGLGLRLIYFSYDVKMKEKGDIPEGYSVSREKKERFSLILESASTNQTSMYLCASFTSSYEQYFGPGTRLTVT.

This clone came up a few times. V usage is TRBV7-8 and J usage is TRBJ2-3; 9 bases align to TRBD1. Per the germline V gene, CDR1 is SGHVS and CDR2 is FQNEAQ. CDR3 length equals 18 residues. V was clipped by 1 base and J by 3 bases; unmatched bases: 11. DNA of the CDR3: TGTGCCAGCAGCTTAGTGGGACAGGGAATTTTGAAAACAGATACGCAGTATTTT. It translates to CASSLVGQGILKTDTQYF.